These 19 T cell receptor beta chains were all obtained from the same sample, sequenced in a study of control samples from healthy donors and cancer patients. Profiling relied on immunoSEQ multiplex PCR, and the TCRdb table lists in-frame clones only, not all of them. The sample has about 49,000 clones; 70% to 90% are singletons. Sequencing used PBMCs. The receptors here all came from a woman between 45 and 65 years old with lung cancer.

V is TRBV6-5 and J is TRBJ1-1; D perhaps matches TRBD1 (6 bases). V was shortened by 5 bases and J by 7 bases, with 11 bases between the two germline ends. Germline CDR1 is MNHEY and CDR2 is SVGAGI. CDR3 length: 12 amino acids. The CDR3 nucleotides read TGTGCCAGCAGTCTATTGACAGGTGAAGCTTTCTTT. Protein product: CASSLLTGEAFF.

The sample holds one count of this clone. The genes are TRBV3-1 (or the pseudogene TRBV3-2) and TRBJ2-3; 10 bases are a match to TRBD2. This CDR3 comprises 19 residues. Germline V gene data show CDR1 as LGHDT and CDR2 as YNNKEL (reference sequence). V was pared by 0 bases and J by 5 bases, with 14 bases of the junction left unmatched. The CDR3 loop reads CASSQDHCQRGGPRDTQYF. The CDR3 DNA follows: TGTGCCAGCAGCCAAGATCACTGCCAGCGGGGGGGGCCCAGAGATACGCAGTATTTT.

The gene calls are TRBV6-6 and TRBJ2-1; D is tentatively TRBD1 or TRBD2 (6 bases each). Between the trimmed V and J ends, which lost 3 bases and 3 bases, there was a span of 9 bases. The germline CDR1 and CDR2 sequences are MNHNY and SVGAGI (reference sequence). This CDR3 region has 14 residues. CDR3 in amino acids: CASSYGGGYNEQFF. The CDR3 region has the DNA TGTGCCAGCAGTTATGGAGGGGGCTACAATGAGCAGTTCTTC.

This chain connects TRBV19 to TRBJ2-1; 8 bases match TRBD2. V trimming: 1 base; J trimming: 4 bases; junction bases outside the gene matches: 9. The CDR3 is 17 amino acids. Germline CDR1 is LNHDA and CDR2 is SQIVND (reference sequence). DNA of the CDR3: TGTGCCAGTAGTATAGCCCGAGGGAGCGGGGGATACAATGAGCAGTTCTTC. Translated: CASSIARGSGGYNEQFF.

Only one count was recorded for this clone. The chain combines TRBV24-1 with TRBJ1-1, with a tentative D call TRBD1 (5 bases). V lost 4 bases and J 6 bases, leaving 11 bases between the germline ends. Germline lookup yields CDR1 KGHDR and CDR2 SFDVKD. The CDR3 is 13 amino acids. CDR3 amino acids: CATSEFRGSEAFF. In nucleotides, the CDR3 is TGTGCCACCAGTGAATTTAGGGGCTCTGAAGCTTTCTTT.

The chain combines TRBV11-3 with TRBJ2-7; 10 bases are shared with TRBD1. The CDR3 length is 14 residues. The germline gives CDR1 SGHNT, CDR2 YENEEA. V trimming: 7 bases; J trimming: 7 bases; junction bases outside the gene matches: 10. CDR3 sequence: CASTTGTGAGEQYF. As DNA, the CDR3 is TGTGCCAGCACCACCGGGACAGGGGCTGGAGAGCAGTACTTC.

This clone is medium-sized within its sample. The CDR3 spells CASSLTSGTGYNSPLHF. Here the CDR3 DNA reads TGTGCCAGCAGTTTAACCTCCGGGACAGGGTATAATTCACCCCTCCACTTT. This chain links TRBV27 with TRBJ1-6; 9 bases line up with TRBD1. With V trimmed by 2 bases and J by 4 bases, 6 bases remained unmatched. The CDR3 has 17 residues. Germline-derived CDR1 and CDR2 are MNHEY and SMNVEV (reference sequence).

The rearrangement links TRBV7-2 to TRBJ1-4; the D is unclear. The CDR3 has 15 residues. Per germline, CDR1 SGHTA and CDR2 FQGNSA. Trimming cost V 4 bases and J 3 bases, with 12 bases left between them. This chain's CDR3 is CASSWRSGSNEKLFF. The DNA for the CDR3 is TGTGCCAGCAGCTGGAGGTCGGGTTCTAATGAAAAACTGTTTTTT. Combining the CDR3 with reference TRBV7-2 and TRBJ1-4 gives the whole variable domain GAGVSQSPSNKVTEKGKDVELRCDPISGHTALYWYRQSLGQGLEFLIYFQGNSAPDKSGLPSDRFSAERTGGSVSTLTIQRTQQEDSAVYLCASSWRSGSNEKLFFGSGTQLSVL.

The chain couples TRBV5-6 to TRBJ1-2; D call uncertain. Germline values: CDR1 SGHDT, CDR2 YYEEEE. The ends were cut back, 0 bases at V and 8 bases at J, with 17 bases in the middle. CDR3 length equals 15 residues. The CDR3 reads CASSLAGPGAAGYTF. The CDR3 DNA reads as TGTGCCAGCAGCTTGGCTGGTCCGGGCGCCGCGGGCTACACCTTC. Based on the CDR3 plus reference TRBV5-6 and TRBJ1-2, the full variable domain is DAGVTQSPTHLIKTRGQQVTLRCSPKSGHDTVSWYQQALGQGPQFIFQYYEEEERQRGNFPDRFSGHQFPNYSSELNVNALLLGDSALYLCASSLAGPGAAGYTFGSGTRLTVV.

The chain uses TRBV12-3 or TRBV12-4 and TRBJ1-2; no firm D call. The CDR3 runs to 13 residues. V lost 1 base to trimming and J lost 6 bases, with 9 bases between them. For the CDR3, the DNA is TGTGCCAGCAGTTTAGGGGGTTTTGATGGCTACACCTTC. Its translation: CASSLGGFDGYTF.

The CDR3 DNA follows: TGTGCCAGCACCCTCGGGAGAGGGATTAACACTGAAGCTTTCTTT. It encodes CASTLGRGINTEAFF. The V and J genes are TRBV7-2 and TRBJ1-1; D uncertain. Looked up from germline, CDR1 is SGHTA and CDR2 is FQGNSA. The ends were cut back, 7 bases at V and 2 bases at J, with 17 bases in the middle. The CDR3 sequence is 15 residues long.

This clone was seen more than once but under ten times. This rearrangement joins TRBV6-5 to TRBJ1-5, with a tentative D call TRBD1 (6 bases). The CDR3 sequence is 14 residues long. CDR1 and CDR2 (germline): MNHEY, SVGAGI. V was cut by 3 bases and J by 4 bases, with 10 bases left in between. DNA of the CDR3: TGTGCCAGCAGTTATAGGGGGGTAAATCAGCCCCAGCATTTT. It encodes CASSYRGVNQPQHF.

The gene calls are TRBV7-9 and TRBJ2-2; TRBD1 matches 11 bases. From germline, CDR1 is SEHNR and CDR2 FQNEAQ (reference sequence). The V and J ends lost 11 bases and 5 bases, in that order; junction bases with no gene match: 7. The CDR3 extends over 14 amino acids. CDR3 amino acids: CAGFGTGGTGELFF. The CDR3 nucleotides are TGTGCCGGGTTCGGGACAGGGGGAACCGGGGAGCTGTTTTTT.

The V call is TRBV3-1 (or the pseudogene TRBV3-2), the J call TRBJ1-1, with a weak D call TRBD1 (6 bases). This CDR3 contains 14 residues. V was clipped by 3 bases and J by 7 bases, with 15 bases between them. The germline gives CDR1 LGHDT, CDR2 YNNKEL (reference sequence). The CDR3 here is CASSHIGTSGEAFF. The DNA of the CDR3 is TGTGCCAGCAGCCACATAGGGACATCTGGTGAAGCTTTCTTT.

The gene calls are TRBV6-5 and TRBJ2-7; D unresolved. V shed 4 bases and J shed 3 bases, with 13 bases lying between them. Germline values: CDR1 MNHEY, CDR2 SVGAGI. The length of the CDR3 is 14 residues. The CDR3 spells CASSSSRLLYEQYF. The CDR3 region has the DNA TGTGCCAGCAGTTCCTCCAGGCTACTCTACGAGCAGTACTTC.

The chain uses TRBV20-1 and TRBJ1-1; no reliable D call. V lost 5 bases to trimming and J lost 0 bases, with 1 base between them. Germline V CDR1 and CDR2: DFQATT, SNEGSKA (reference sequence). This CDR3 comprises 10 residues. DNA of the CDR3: TGCAGTGCTGTGAACACTGAAGCTTTCTTT. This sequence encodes CSAVNTEAFF.

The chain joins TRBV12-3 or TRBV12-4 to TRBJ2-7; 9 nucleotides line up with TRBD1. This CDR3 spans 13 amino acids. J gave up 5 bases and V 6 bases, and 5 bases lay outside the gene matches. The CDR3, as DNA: TGTGCCAGCAGCCCCTGGACAGGGGACGAGCAGTACTTC. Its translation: CASSPWTGDEQYF.

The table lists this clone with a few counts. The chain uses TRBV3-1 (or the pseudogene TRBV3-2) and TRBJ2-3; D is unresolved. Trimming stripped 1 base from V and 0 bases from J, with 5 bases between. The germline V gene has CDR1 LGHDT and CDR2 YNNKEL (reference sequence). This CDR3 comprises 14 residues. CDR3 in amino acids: CASSQGRSTDTQYF. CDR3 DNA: TGTGCCAGCAGCCAAGGGCGGAGCACAGATACGCAGTATTTT.

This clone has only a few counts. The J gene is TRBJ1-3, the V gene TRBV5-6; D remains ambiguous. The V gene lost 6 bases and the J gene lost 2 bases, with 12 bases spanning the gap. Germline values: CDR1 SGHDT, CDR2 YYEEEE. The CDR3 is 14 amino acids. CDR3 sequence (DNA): TGTGCCAGCACGAGGCGAGAGGCTGGAAACACCATATATTTT. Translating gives CASTRREAGNTIYF.